These 11 T cell receptor beta chains were sequenced from one sample in a study of shared clonotypes between healthy human individuals. Only in-frame clones appear in the TCRdb table, and some are missing; sequencing was by immunoSEQ multiplex PCR. The sample includes fewer than 1.8 million clones, approximately 98.5% of them seen just once. The sequenced sample consisted of naive CD4+ T cells sorted from blood. Subset of the sample: CD45RA+ positively selected. Source of these receptors: a man aged 30-40 years in good health.

This clone appeared a single time. The rearrangement links TRBV6-5 to TRBJ2-3; D not certain. The CDR3 length is 14 residues. Germline V gives CDR1 MNHEY, CDR2 SVGAGI. V shed 6 bases and J shed 0 bases, with 10 bases lying between them. This chain's CDR3 is CASSQPGSTDTQYF. DNA for the CDR3: TGTGCCAGCAGCCAACCGGGTAGCACAGATACGCAGTATTTT.

With regard to this clone: Distinct nucleotide sequences in the sample also encode this CDR3. The rearrangement links TRBV7-2 to TRBJ2-1; 8 positions match TRBD2. The CDR3 consists of 16 residues. Germline CDR1 reads SGHTA; CDR2 reads FQGNSA. J was trimmed by 0 bases and V by 1 base; bases with no gene match: 2. In nucleotides, the CDR3 is TGTGCCAGCAGCTTAGTAGCGGGACCCTCCTACAATGAGCAGTTCTTC. Amino acids: CASSLVAGPSYNEQFF.

The J gene is TRBJ2-3, the V gene TRBV11-2; D is uncertain. CDR1 is SGHAT, CDR2 FQNNGV, per germline. The V end lost 1 base, the J end lost 3 bases, and 5 bases lay between the germline ends. The CDR3 runs to 13 residues. The CDR3 sequence is CASSLGLTDTQYF. CDR3 nucleotide sequence: TGTGCCAGCAGCTTAGGACTGACAGATACGCAGTATTTT.

This rearrangement joins TRBV7-2 to TRBJ2-7; no firm D call. The ends were cut back, 4 bases at V and 4 bases at J, with 17 bases in the middle. The CDR3 covers 15 residues. Germline loops: CDR1 SGHTA, CDR2 FQGNSA. The CDR3 reads CASSSPGRPGYEQYF. As DNA, the CDR3 is TGTGCCAGCAGCTCCCCCGGCCGTCCCGGGTACGAGCAGTACTTC. Drawing the rest from reference TRBV7-2 and TRBJ2-7, the complete variable domain is GAGVSQSPSNKVTEKGKDVELRCDPISGHTALYWYRQSLGQGLEFLIYFQGNSAPDKSGLPSDRFSAERTGGSVSTLTIQRTQQEDSAVYLCASSSPGRPGYEQYFGPGTRLTVT.

The rearrangement links TRBV14 to TRBJ2-1; either TRBD1 or TRBD2 may supply D (6 bases each). Germline lookup yields CDR1 SGHDN and CDR2 FVKESK. Trimming left V 1 base short and J 7 bases short, with 14 bases between. This CDR3 has 15 amino acids. This chain's CDR3 is CASSQVGGSWNEQFF. The CDR3 DNA reads TGTGCCAGCAGCCAAGTAGGGGGGAGTTGGAATGAGCAGTTCTTC.

This clone was detected once. This chain joins TRBV27 and TRBJ2-7; D may correspond to TRBD1 or TRBD2 (5 bases each). Germline V gene sequence: CDR1 MNHEY, CDR2 SMNVEV (reference sequence). The CDR3 spans 15 residues. Deletions cut 8 bases from V and 1 base from J, with 18 bases between. CDR3 bases: TGTGCCAGCGGGGGAAGTGCCGCACTATCCTACGAGCAGTACTTC. It encodes CASGGSAALSYEQYF.

The J gene is TRBJ1-4, the V gene TRBV6-6, with D maybe TRBD1 (6 bases). Between the trimmed V and J ends, which lost 6 bases and 0 bases, there was a span of 8 bases. This CDR3 comprises 14 residues. Looked up from germline, CDR1 is MNHNY and CDR2 is SVGAGI (reference sequence). Here the CDR3 DNA reads TGTGCCAGCAGGGACAGAGCAACTAATGAAAAACTGTTTTTT. As protein: CASRDRATNEKLFF.

The chain has TRBV18 and TRBJ2-7; 7 bases line up with TRBD2. Looked up from germline, CDR1 is KGHSH and CDR2 is LQKENI. After removal of 3 bases from V and 5 bases from J, the junction contained 10 bases not matched to a gene. This CDR3 has 15 amino acids. CDR3 DNA: TGTGCCAGCTCACCGGCGGCGGGAGTGGTCGACGAGCAGTACTTC. Translating gives CASSPAAGVVDEQYF.

V and J are TRBV15 and TRBJ2-3; D not certain. Germline lookup yields CDR1 LNHNV and CDR2 YYDKDF (reference sequence). The CDR3 sequence is 12 residues long. Trimming removed 0 bases at V and 6 bases at J, with 4 bases between. CDR3 residues: CATSRDLDTQYF. The DNA for the CDR3 is TGTGCCACCAGCAGAGATCTGGATACGCAGTATTTT.

V and J are TRBV9 and TRBJ2-4, with 10 bases fitting TRBD1. This CDR3 has 15 residues. Looked up from germline, CDR1 is SGDLS and CDR2 is YYNGEE. J was trimmed by 8 bases and V by 0 bases; bases with no gene match: 5. CDR3 bases: TGTGCCAGCAGCGTAGCCGGGGACAGGGGATACATTCAGTACTTC. It translates to CASSVAGDRGYIQYF.

This chain connects TRBV7-6 to TRBJ2-5; 10 bases are a match to TRBD2. CDR1 and CDR2 (germline): SGHVS, FNYEAQ. This CDR3 region has 17 residues. Trimming took 3 bases from V and 3 from J; bases not matched to a gene: 10. This CDR3 reads CASSFLVKREGEETQYF. DNA for the CDR3: TGTGCCAGCAGCTTTTTGGTGAAGCGGGAGGGCGAAGAGACCCAGTACTTC.